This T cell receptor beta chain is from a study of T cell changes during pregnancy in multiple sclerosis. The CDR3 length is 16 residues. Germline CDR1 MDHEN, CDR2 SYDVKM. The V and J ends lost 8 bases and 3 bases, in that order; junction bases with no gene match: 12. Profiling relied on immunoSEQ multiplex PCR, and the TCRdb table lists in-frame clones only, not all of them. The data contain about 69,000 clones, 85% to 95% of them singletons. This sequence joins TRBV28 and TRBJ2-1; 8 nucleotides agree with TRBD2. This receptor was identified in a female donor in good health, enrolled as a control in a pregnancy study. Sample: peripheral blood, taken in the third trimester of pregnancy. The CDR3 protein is CASSLRGGRGYNEQFF. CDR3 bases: TGTGCCAGCTCCCTCCGGGGGGGACGCGGCTACAATGAGCAGTTCTTC.